These 10 T cell receptor beta chains share one sample of origin, sequenced in a study of T-cell reconstitution after alpha-beta-depleted transplantation in children. It was with unique molecular identifiers that the TCRbeta library was prepared. MiXCR was run by TCRdb on the PCR reads, yielding one entry per CDR3 protein. The sample carries around 800,000 distinct CDR3 sequences, 15% to 20% recorded once. Sequencing used PBMCs, mostly from graft donor cells, obtained 360 days after TCRalphabeta/CD19-depleted stem cell transplant. These receptors were collected from a male patient aged 5 to 17 who had a stem cell transplant for acute lymphoblastic leukemia, so the T cells may come from the graft donor.

This clonotype was recorded many times. The V call is TRBV5-1, the J call TRBJ2-5; D is unclear. The germline V gene has CDR1 SGHRS and CDR2 YFSETQ. V was shortened by 0 bases and J by 3 bases, with 6 bases between the two germline ends. The CDR3 runs to 13 residues. The DNA of the CDR3 is TGCGCCAGCAGCTTGGGTATAGAAGAGACCCAGTACTTC. Translated, it gives CASSLGIEETQYF. The full variable domain, its missing parts supplied by reference TRBV5-1 and TRBJ2-5, is KAGVTQTPRYLIKTRGQQVTLSCSPISGHRSVSWYQQTPGQGLQFLFEYFSETQRNKGNFPGRFSGRQFSNSRSEMNVSTLELGDSALYLCASSLGIEETQYFGPGTRLLVL.

A few counts support this clonotype. The rearrangement uses TRBV24-1 and TRBJ1-1; D unclear. Between the trimmed V and J ends, which lost 1 base and 3 bases, there was a span of 2 bases. CDR3 length: 12 residues. Per the germline V gene, CDR1 is KGHDR and CDR2 is SFDVKD. The CDR3 is CATSDFDTEAFF. The CDR3 region has the DNA TGTGCCACCAGTGATTTTGACACTGAAGCTTTCTTT.

The V gene is TRBV27, the J gene TRBJ2-7, with a possible D match to TRBD1 (5 bases). The CDR3 runs to 14 residues. Germline V gene data show CDR1 as MNHEY and CDR2 as SMNVEV (reference sequence). Trimming took off 3 bases at V and 3 bases at J, with 12 bases between the two ends. CDR3 nucleotides: TGTGCCAGCAGTTTTTCCCGGCAGGGCTACGAGCAGTACTTC. This gives the protein CASSFSRQGYEQYF.

V gene TRBV9 combines with J gene TRBJ2-1; D possibly corresponds to TRBD2 (6 bases). The CDR3 loop spans 15 amino acids. The V gene lost 3 bases and the J gene lost 5 bases, with 15 bases spanning the gap. Germline assignment: CDR1 SGDLS and CDR2 YYNGEE. The CDR3 region is CASSALARGDNEQFF. The CDR3 DNA is TGTGCCAGCAGCGCCCTAGCGAGGGGTGACAATGAGCAGTTCTTC.

V gene TRBV29-1 combines with J gene TRBJ2-5, with 7 bases lining up with TRBD1. Germline CDR1 reads SQVTM; CDR2 reads ANQGSEA. The J segment lost 5 bases and the V segment lost 3 bases, leaving 6 bases of the junction unmatched. This CDR3 region has 13 residues. The CDR3 nucleotides are TGCAGCGTTGACTCGACAGGGATGGAGACCCAGTACTTC. Translation: CSVDSTGMETQYF.

A few counts support this clonotype. The gene calls are TRBV7-2 and TRBJ2-7, with TRBD2 as a possible D gene (5 bases). This CDR3 comprises 13 residues. CDR1 is SGHTA and CDR2 is FQGNSA in the germline V gene. Trimming stripped 5 bases from V and 6 bases from J, with 14 bases between. CDR3 region: CASSPWTPPEQYF. DNA for the CDR3: TGTGCCAGCAGCCCCTGGACTCCCCCCGAGCAGTACTTC.

The sample holds a few counts of this clonotype. J is TRBJ2-3 and V is TRBV24-1; 9 bases line up with TRBD2. This CDR3 is built from 19 residues. V was pared by 3 bases and J by 3 bases, with 15 bases of the junction left unmatched. Per germline, CDR1 KGHDR and CDR2 SFDVKD. This chain's CDR3 is CATSDPPAGGLIFTDTQYF. The CDR3 bases are TGTGCCACCAGTGATCCACCAGCGGGAGGACTTATTTTTACAGATACGCAGTATTTT.

This clonotype was seen repeatedly, ten times or more. An end of the junction does not agree with germline; a read error may underlie this. DNA of the CDR3: TGCGCCAGCAGCCAAGATCCCTATAGCGGGAGTAGGATCTTC. Its translation is CASSQDPYSGSRIF. The chain uses TRBV4-1 and TRBJ2-1, with 9 bases that match TRBD2. Germline lookup yields CDR1 MGHRA and CDR2 YSYEKL. The CDR3 runs 14 residues.

The chain recombines TRBV5-6 with TRBJ1-1, with D unresolved. CDR3 size: 15 residues. Germline values: CDR1 SGHDT, CDR2 YYEEEE. The V end lost 0 bases, the J end lost 1 base, and 10 bases lay between the germline ends. The CDR3 nucleotides read TGTGCCAGCAGCTTGGATAGAATCGGGAACACTGAAGCTTTCTTT. This codes for CASSLDRIGNTEAFF.

The sample holds one count of this clonotype. The rearrangement joins TRBV15 to TRBJ2-2; D might be TRBD2 (6 bases). Per germline, CDR1 LNHNV and CDR2 YYDKDF (reference sequence). This CDR3 spans 14 amino acids. V dropped 0 bases and J dropped 7 bases, with 9 bases sitting between them. The CDR3 loop reads CATSRDPAGGELFF. The CDR3 nucleotides are TGTGCCACCAGCAGAGACCCAGCGGGCGGGGAGCTGTTTTTT.